This T cell receptor beta chain was captured by sequencing in a study of blood T cell repertoires in COVID-19. For the study at large: Some COVID-19 samples were acute and others convalescent; all came from the United States, Italy and Spain. Nucleic acid was either cDNA or gDNA, and it came from T cells, B-cell-depleted T cells, or PBMCs.

Original processing methods: Estimates of nucleated cell counts were drawn from the amplification of reference gene primers. Profiling relied on immunoSEQ multiplex PCR, and the TCRdb table lists in-frame clones only, not all of them. That table supplies the V and J calls and clone size; D and trimming were determined from the DNA. The table has fewer than 300,000 clones, roughly 87% seen once. Trimming took off 5 bases at V and 7 bases at J, with 8 bases between the two ends. The CDR3 extends over 12 amino acids. Per germline, CDR1 LNHDA and CDR2 SQIVND (reference sequence). Sequenced input: peripheral blood. This clonotype was sampled from a woman aged 25 to 45 with acute or convalescent COVID-19. The chain has TRBV19 and TRBJ1-4; D not certain. DNA of the CDR3: TGTGCCAGTAGTGCTACGGGTGAAAAACTGTTTTTT. Protein: CASSATGEKLFF.